The 21 T cell receptor beta chains reported below all come from one sample, sequenced in a study of early T cells in non-severe SARS-CoV-2 infection. TCRdb re-called the 5' RACE reads through MiXCR, storing one row per CDR3 protein. The data show 100,000 to 150,000 distinct CDR3 sequences, about 15% seen once. The sample taken for sequencing was whole blood. Receptors were obtained from an adult who was a healthcare worker with PCR-confirmed SARS-CoV-2 infection or an uninfected control (not recorded which).

This clonotype has ten or more counts. This chain connects TRBV7-2 to TRBJ1-1, with D uncertain. The CDR3 extends over 13 amino acids. The germline gives CDR1 SGHTA, CDR2 FQGNSA. Deletions cut 5 bases from V and 8 bases from J, with 15 bases between. This CDR3 is CASSDGPGSEAFF. The CDR3, as DNA: TGTGCCAGCAGCGATGGTCCGGGATCCGAAGCTTTCTTT.

The V call is TRBV7-2, the J call TRBJ1-1; D call uncertain. The germline CDR1 and CDR2 sequences are SGHTA and FQGNSA. This CDR3 is 13 amino acids long. Deletions cut 2 bases from V and 6 bases from J, with 10 bases between. The DNA for the CDR3 is TGTGCCAGCAGCTTATTAGGCGATGCTGAAGCTTTCTTT. It specifies CASSLLGDAEAFF.

This clonotype came up many times. CDR3 sequence: CASSQGGYGYTF. The CDR3 DNA reads TGTGCCAGCAGCCAGGGAGGCTATGGCTACACCTTC. The chain has TRBV3-1 and TRBJ1-2; D remains unclear. Trimming removed 3 bases from V and 4 bases from J, with 6 bases in between. Germline V gene lookup returns CDR1 LGHDT and CDR2 YNNKEL (reference sequence). The CDR3 has 12 residues.

The CDR3 sequence is CASSVIRQHEAFF. CDR3 coding DNA: TGCGCCAGCAGTGTTATCAGACAGCACGAAGCTTTCTTT. V and J are TRBV4-1 and TRBJ1-1; weak D call: TRBD1 (5 bases). With 6 bases removed from V and 8 bases from J, the gap between germline ends came to 16 bases. This CDR3 has 13 amino acids. The germline gives CDR1 MGHRA, CDR2 YSYEKL.

V is TRBV5-5 and J is TRBJ2-1; no firm D call. CDR3 length: 14 residues. CDR1 and CDR2 (germline): SGHKS, YYEKEE (reference sequence). V lost 4 bases, J lost 3 bases, and 11 bases lay in between. CDR3 nucleotides: TGTGCCAGCAGCCATGTTGGCCTCTACAATGAGCAGTTCTTC. The encoded protein is CASSHVGLYNEQFF.

This chain links TRBV20-1 with TRBJ2-2; 9 bases agree with TRBD2. The V gene end was trimmed by 5 bases and the J gene end by 8 bases; junction bases not matched to a gene: 15. The CDR3 extends over 16 amino acids. CDR1 and CDR2 from the germline V gene are DFQATT and SNEGSKA (reference sequence). Written as DNA, the CDR3 is TGCAGTGCTTCCCGGGTTAGCGGGGGAGGCACTGGGGAGCTGTTTTTT. Its translation is CSASRVSGGGTGELFF.

Sample share makes this clonotype medium-sized. The chain carries TRBV7-6 and TRBJ2-3; D ambiguous. V was clipped by 5 bases and J by 2 bases, with 11 bases between them. The CDR3 totals 14 residues. Germline values: CDR1 SGHVS, CDR2 FNYEAQ. The CDR3 coding sequence is TGTGCCAGCAGCCCCTTTACGCACACAGATACGCAGTATTTT. Encoded protein: CASSPFTHTDTQYF.

The J gene is TRBJ2-7, the V gene TRBV15; TRBD1 matches 10 bases. V trimming: 6 bases; J trimming: 2 bases; junction bases outside the gene matches: 4. This CDR3 is built from 14 residues. Germline V CDR1 and CDR2: LNHNV, YYDKDF (reference sequence). CDR3: CATRSDRGAYEQYF. Here the CDR3 DNA reads TGTGCCACCAGATCGGACAGGGGGGCCTACGAGCAGTACTTC.

J is TRBJ2-3 and V is TRBV3-1; 12 positions match TRBD2. Germline CDR1 is LGHDT and CDR2 is YNNKEL (reference sequence). Trimming at V came to 5 bases and at J to 7 bases, leaving 7 bases not matched to a gene. The CDR3 is 15 amino acids. CDR3 nucleotides: TGTGCCAGCAGCTCACTAGCGGGGGGCGCCAATACGCAGTATTTT. It encodes CASSSLAGGANTQYF.

V is TRBV7-9 and J is TRBJ2-1; a weak D match, TRBD2 (6 bases). CDR1 is SEHNR, CDR2 FQNEAQ, per germline (reference sequence). The CDR3 runs 16 residues. V shed 5 bases and J shed 0 bases, with 14 bases lying between them. CDR3 protein: CASSEEGLSSYNEQFF. The DNA for the CDR3 is TGTGCCAGCAGCGAGGAGGGGCTCAGCTCCTACAATGAGCAGTTCTTC.

V usage is TRBV20-1 and J usage is TRBJ2-1, with D unclear. This CDR3 has 12 residues. Trimming removed 0 bases at V and 10 bases at J, with 10 bases between. Germline values: CDR1 DFQATT, CDR2 SNEGSKA (reference sequence). CDR3 region: CSARDSSVEQFF. CDR3 DNA: TGCAGTGCTAGAGATAGTTCCGTCGAGCAGTTCTTC.

The V gene is TRBV29-1, the J gene TRBJ1-2; D may be TRBD1 (6 bases). Looked up from germline, CDR1 is SQVTM and CDR2 is ANQGSEA. This CDR3 is built from 12 residues. The V end was cut by 3 bases, the J end by 13 bases, with 18 bases between. The CDR3 spells CSVEPGGMVPTF. CDR3 DNA: TGCAGCGTTGAGCCCGGGGGCATGGTGCCCACCTTC. Based on the CDR3 plus reference TRBV29-1 and TRBJ1-2, the full variable domain is SAVISQKPSRDICQRGTSLTIQCQVDSQVTMMFWYRQQPGQSLTLIATANQGSEATYESGFVIDKFPISRPNLTFSTLTVSNMSPEDSSIYLCSVEPGGMVPTFGSGTRLTVV.

The chain has TRBV5-1 and TRBJ1-4; D is uncertain. CDR1 and CDR2 (germline): SGHRS, YFSETQ. This CDR3 has 14 amino acids. Between the trimmed V and J ends, which lost 5 bases and 3 bases, there was a span of 11 bases. DNA of the CDR3: TGCGCCAGCAGTACGGAGGTCTCTAATGAAAAACTGTTTTTT. This encodes CASSTEVSNEKLFF.

Only a few counts were recorded for this clonotype. This sequence joins TRBV11-3 and TRBJ2-4; D gene uncertain. The CDR3 has 14 residues. V shed 1 base and J shed 7 bases, with 11 bases lying between them. The germline V gene encodes CDR1 SGHNT and CDR2 YENEEA. CDR3 in DNA: TGTGCCAGCAGCTTAGGCTTTCTTGGGAACATTCAGTACTTC. Protein sequence: CASSLGFLGNIQYF.

This clonotype was observed a few times. This rearrangement joins TRBV5-5 to TRBJ2-7; D may be TRBD1 (5 bases). There are 13 residues in the CDR3. CDR1 SGHKS and CDR2 YYEKEE come from the germline V gene (reference sequence). V lost 7 bases and J lost 3, with 14 bases in between. In nucleotides, the CDR3 is TGTGCCAGCGGACGGCAGGGATTCTACGAGCAGTACTTC. It encodes CASGRQGFYEQYF.

The chain has TRBV2 and TRBJ2-3; a possible D gene is TRBD2 (5 bases). Trimming cost V 6 bases and J 4 bases, with 14 bases left between them. The CDR3 is made up of 14 amino acids. Germline lookup yields CDR1 SNHLY and CDR2 FYNNEI. CDR3 sequence reads: CASSLTSRADTQYF. CDR3 nucleotide sequence: TGTGCCAGCAGCCTTACTAGTAGGGCAGATACGCAGTATTTT.

This clonotype was recorded a few times. CDR3 in DNA: TGTGCCAGCAAAACAGCCAGCGGGGGTTACAATGAGCAGTTCTTC. It specifies CASKTASGGYNEQFF. This chain joins TRBV25-1 and TRBJ2-1; 8 bases align to TRBD2. V dropped 7 bases and J dropped 4; count of bases not matched to a gene: 9. This CDR3 has 15 amino acids. Germline-derived CDR1 and CDR2 are MGHDK and SYGVNS.

At least ten counts were recorded for this clonotype. The chain is built from TRBV20-1 and TRBJ2-1, with 8 bases fitting TRBD2. The germline CDR1 and CDR2 sequences are DFQATT and SNEGSKA (reference sequence). This CDR3 region has 15 residues. Trimming removed 2 bases from V and 5 bases from J; junction bases left unmatched: 8. DNA of the CDR3: TGCAGTGCTAGACGCTTGGGACTAGACAACAATGAGCAGTTCTTC. It encodes CSARRLGLDNNEQFF.

The chain combines TRBV7-9 with TRBJ2-5, with D perhaps matching TRBD2 (8 bases). This CDR3 spans 17 amino acids. CDR1 is SEHNR, CDR2 FQNEAQ, per germline (reference sequence). Trimming stripped 2 bases from V and 4 bases from J, with 20 bases between. CDR3 nucleotide sequence: TGTGCCAGCAGCTTATTCAGCGGGGGCCCAGGGGGAGAGACCCAGTACTTC. Encoded protein: CASSLFSGGPGGETQYF.

The rearrangement links TRBV6-5 to TRBJ1-2; maybe TRBD1 (5 bases). Trimming removed 6 bases from V and 8 bases from J, with 16 bases in between. The CDR3 has 13 amino acids. Per the germline V gene, CDR1 is MNHEY and CDR2 is SVGAGI. The CDR3 loop reads CASRKAGLEGYTF. CDR3 in DNA: TGTGCCAGCAGAAAAGCAGGGTTGGAGGGCTACACCTTC.

This clonotype has a handful of counts. The chain has TRBV4-1 and TRBJ2-2; possibly TRBD2 for D (5 bases). Trimming left V 3 bases short and J 9 bases short, with 23 bases between. Germline V gives CDR1 MGHRA, CDR2 YSYEKL. The CDR3 runs to 17 residues. The CDR3 sequence is CASSQGEASGRRRELFF. For the CDR3, the DNA is TGCGCCAGCAGCCAGGGAGAAGCTAGTGGACGACGCCGGGAGCTGTTTTTT.